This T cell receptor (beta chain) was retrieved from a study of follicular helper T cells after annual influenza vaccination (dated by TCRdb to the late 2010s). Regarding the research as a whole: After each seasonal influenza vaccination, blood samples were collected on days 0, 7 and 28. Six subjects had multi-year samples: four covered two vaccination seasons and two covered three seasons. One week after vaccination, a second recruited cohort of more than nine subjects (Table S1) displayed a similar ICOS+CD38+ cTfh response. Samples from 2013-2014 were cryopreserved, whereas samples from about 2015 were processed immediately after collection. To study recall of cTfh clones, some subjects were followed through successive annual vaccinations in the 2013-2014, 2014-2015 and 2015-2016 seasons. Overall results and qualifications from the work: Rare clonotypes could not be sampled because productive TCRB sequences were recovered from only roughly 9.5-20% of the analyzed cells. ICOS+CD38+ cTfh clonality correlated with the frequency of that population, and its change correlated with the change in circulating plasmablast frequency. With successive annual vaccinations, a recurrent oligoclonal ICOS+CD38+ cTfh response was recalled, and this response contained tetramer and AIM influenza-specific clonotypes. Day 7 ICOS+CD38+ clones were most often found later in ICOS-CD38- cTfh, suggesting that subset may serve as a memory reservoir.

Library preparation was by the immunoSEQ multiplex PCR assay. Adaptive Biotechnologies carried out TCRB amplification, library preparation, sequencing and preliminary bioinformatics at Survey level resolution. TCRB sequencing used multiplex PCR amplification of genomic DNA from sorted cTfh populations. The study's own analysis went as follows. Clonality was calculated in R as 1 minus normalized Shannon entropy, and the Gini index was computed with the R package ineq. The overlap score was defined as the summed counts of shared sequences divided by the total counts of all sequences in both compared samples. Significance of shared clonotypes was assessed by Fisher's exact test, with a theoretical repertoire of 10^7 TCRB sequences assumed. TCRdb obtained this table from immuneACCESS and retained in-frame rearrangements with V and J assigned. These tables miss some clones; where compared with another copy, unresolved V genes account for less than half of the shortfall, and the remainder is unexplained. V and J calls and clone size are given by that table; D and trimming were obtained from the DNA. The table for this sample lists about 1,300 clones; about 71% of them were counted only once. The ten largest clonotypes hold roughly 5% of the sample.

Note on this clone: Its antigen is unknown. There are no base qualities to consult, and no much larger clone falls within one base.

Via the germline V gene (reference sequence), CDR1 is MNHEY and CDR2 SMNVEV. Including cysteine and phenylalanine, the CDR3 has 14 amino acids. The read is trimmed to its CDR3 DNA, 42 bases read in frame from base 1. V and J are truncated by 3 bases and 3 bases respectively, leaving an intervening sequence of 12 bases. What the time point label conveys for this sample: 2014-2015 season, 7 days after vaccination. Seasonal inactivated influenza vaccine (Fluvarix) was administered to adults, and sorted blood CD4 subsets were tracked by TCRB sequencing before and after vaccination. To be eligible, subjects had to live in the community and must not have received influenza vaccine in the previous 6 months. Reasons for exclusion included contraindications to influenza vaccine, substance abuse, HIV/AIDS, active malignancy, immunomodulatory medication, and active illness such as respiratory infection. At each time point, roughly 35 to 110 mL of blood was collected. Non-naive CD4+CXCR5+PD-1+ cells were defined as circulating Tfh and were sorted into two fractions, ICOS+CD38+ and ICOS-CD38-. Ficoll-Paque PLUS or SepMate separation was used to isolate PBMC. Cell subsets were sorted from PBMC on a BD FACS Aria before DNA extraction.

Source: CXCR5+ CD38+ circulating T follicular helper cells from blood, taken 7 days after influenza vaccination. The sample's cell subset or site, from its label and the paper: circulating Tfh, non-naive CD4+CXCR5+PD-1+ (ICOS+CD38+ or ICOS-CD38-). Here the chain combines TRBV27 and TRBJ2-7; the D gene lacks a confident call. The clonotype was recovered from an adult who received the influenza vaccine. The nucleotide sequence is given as TGTGCCAGCAGTTTCCTTCAACCGGGCTACGAGCAGTACTTC. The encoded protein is CASSFLQPGYEQYF.